This T cell receptor (beta chain) is from a study of Graves' ophthalmopathy and Graves' hyperthyroidism. Findings and limits, study-wide: Most expanded clonotypes in thyroid above 0.001 frequency also showed up in blood. Ophthalmopathy versus stable hyperthyroidism: 13-signature model gave less than 90% sensitivity, 70% to 83% specificity.

TCR beta CDR3 regions were amplified from RNA transcripts. HTBI primers served in a first-round RT-PCR, which a second-round multiplex PCR followed. A single record per CDR3 protein comes from TCRdb applying MiXCR to the multiplex PCR reads. The data contain around 1,000,000 distinct CDR3 sequences, 35% to 45% of them seen just once; the ten biggest clones take up 11%. CDR3 size: 10 residues. Germline-derived CDR1 and CDR2 are SGHTA and FQGNSA. New diagnoses, under 2 months' duration, and ages 18 to 65 characterized the hyperthyroidism patients. This clonotype has only one observation. Its cognate antigen is unknown. Compared with germline, one end of the junction differs, possibly owing to a read error.

The receptor was isolated from an adult man with Graves' hyperthyroidism. Source material: peripheral blood or thyroid tissue (not recorded which). The V call is TRBV7-2, the J call TRBJ1-2; TRBD1 might be the D (6 bases). The DNA of the CDR3 is TGTGCCAGCAGCCCGGCAGGGGCCGCCTTC. Amino acids: CASSPAGAAF.